What follows are 30 T cell receptor beta chains derived from one specimen sequenced in a study of T cell repertoires in cytomegalovirus infection (dated by TCRdb to between 2017 and 2020). The data were produced on an Illumina HiSeq 1500. TCRdb reanalyzed the raw reads on its own, using fastp at Q25 for trimming and MiXCR for clone calling, and kept in-frame beta chains. Rows merge per CDR3 protein into single entries with the most common DNA and genes. The sample table contains about 400,000 distinct CDR3 sequences; only one count was recorded for roughly 18% of them. The ten largest clones capture approximately 10% of the sample. What was sequenced was PBMCs. The receptors come from a human donor in good health (CMV status not recorded). Some clones in this sample may be carry-over from other donors' samples.

Many counts were recorded for this clonotype. The V gene is TRBV7-2, the J gene TRBJ1-1; tentative D call: TRBD1 (5 bases). The CDR3 consists of 14 residues. V shed 5 bases and J shed 1 base, with 11 bases lying between them. Germline V gene sequence: CDR1 SGHTA, CDR2 FQGNSA. The CDR3 reads CASSPAGGNTEAFF. The CDR3 DNA reads as TGTGCCAGCAGCCCAGCGGGGGGGAACACTGAAGCTTTCTTT.

The chain joins TRBV11-2 to TRBJ2-1; D gene ambiguous. The length of the CDR3 is 14 residues. The germline V gene has CDR1 SGHAT and CDR2 FQNNGV. The V end was cut by 5 bases, the J end by 4 bases, with 12 bases between. In DNA form, the CDR3 reads TGTGCCAGCAGCGCCCCTCTTAATTACAATGAGCAGTTCTTC. Protein product: CASSAPLNYNEQFF.

This clonotype has just a few counts. The V gene is TRBV7-2, the J gene TRBJ2-5; no clear D gene. The CDR3 is made up of 13 amino acids. V dropped 4 bases and J dropped 5 bases, with 11 bases sitting between them. Germline assignment: CDR1 SGHTA and CDR2 FQGNSA. The DNA for the CDR3 is TGTGCCAGCAGCTCCCAAGAGAGGGAGACCCAGTACTTC. This translates into CASSSQERETQYF.

This clonotype was counted many times. The J gene is TRBJ1-2, the V gene TRBV11-2, with D perhaps TRBD1 (5 bases). V was pared by 5 bases and J by 6 bases, with 16 bases between. The CDR3 contains 14 residues. CDR1 and CDR2 (germline): SGHAT, FQNNGV. The CDR3 DNA is TGTGCCAGCAGCGGACGAACCAGGGCCGATGGCTACACCTTC. Translating it yields CASSGRTRADGYTF.

This clonotype was recorded many times. V gene TRBV7-2 combines with J gene TRBJ2-5; TRBD2 aligns across 7 bases. This CDR3 has 15 amino acids. V dropped 2 bases and J dropped 5; count of bases not matched to a gene: 8. Germline V gene lookup returns CDR1 SGHTA and CDR2 FQGNSA. CDR3 DNA: TGTGCCAGCAGCTTACAATCCAGCGGGGTGGAGACCCAGTACTTC. It is translated as CASSLQSSGVETQYF.

The rearrangement joins TRBV29-1 to TRBJ2-2, with D possibly being TRBD1 (5 bases). With 4 bases removed from V and 8 bases from J, the gap between germline ends came to 11 bases. This CDR3 has 12 residues. Per germline, CDR1 SQVTM and CDR2 ANQGSEA. CDR3 residues: CSVGQPRGELFF. CDR3 bases: TGCAGCGTTGGACAGCCCCGAGGGGAGCTGTTTTTT.

The gene calls are TRBV7-9 and TRBJ2-1; TRBD2 matches at 12 bases. Per the germline V gene, CDR1 is SEHNR and CDR2 is FQNEAQ (reference sequence). Trimming removed 5 bases from V and 0 bases from J; junction bases left unmatched: 14. CDR3 length: 20 residues. CDR3 protein: CASSSKGLAGLLSSYNEQFF. DNA of the CDR3: TGTGCCAGCAGCAGCAAGGGACTAGCGGGCCTGCTGAGCTCCTACAATGAGCAGTTCTTC.

Details on this clonotype: A much larger clone is a single base away; this may be a read error. This chain connects TRBV6-1 to TRBJ1-5; a weak D match, TRBD1 (6 bases). This CDR3 has 16 residues. Germline loops: CDR1 MNHNS, CDR2 SASEGT. CDR3 amino acids: CASSQNTGNSNQPRHF. CDR3 DNA sequence: TGTGCCAGCAGTCAAAACACAGGGAATAGCAATCAGCCCCGGCATTTT.

This clonotype was counted a few times. V usage is TRBV28 and J usage is TRBJ2-7; D is unclear. V was cut by 5 bases and J by 3 bases, with 14 bases left in between. Germline values: CDR1 MDHEN, CDR2 SYDVKM. This CDR3 comprises 14 residues. The CDR3 loop is CASSPRRLIYEQYF. The CDR3 DNA is TGTGCCAGCAGTCCCAGGCGCCTCATCTACGAGCAGTACTTC.

V is TRBV28 and J is TRBJ2-5; D uncertain. Germline CDR1 reads MDHEN; CDR2 reads SYDVKM. The CDR3 runs 13 residues. Trimming pared 6 bases from V and 2 bases from J, leaving 10 bases between. CDR3 in DNA: TGTGCCAGCAGGGCCGGCAGTCAAGAGACCCAGTACTTC. Protein sequence: CASRAGSQETQYF. Together with reference TRBV28 and TRBJ2-5, the CDR3 gives the full variable domain: DVKVTQSSRYLVKRTGEKVFLECVQDMDHENMFWYRQDPGLGLRLIYFSYDVKMKEKGDIPEGYSVSREKKERFSLILESASTNQTSMYLCASRAGSQETQYFGPGTRLLVL.

This clonotype was observed at least ten times. The rearrangement links TRBV7-9 to TRBJ1-1, with no clear D. The CDR3 runs to 11 residues. Trimming stripped 6 bases from V and 5 bases from J, with 7 bases between. Germline lookup yields CDR1 SEHNR and CDR2 FQNEAQ (reference sequence). The CDR3 here is CASRAETEAFF. CDR3 in DNA: TGTGCCAGCAGGGCCGAGACTGAAGCTTTCTTT.

This clonotype was counted between two and nine times. The chain joins TRBV5-6 to TRBJ2-5, with D perhaps matching TRBD1 (6 bases). The CDR3 covers 13 residues. The germline gives CDR1 SGHDT, CDR2 YYEEEE. V lost 3 bases, J lost 0 bases, and 6 bases lay in between. CDR3 bases: TGTGCCAGCAGCTGGGACAACCAAGAGACCCAGTACTTC. Protein sequence: CASSWDNQETQYF.

The sample holds many counts of this clonotype. The chain employs TRBV7-2 and TRBJ2-7; 9 bases are a match to TRBD1. This CDR3 region has 13 residues. Trimming at V came to 6 bases and at J to 3 bases, leaving 3 bases not matched to a gene. Germline CDR1 SGHTA, CDR2 FQGNSA. The CDR3 is CASRRQGGYEQYF. CDR3 DNA: TGTGCCAGCAGACGACAGGGGGGCTACGAGCAGTACTTC. The full variable domain, its missing parts supplied by reference TRBV7-2 and TRBJ2-7, is GAGVSQSPSNKVTEKGKDVELRCDPISGHTALYWYRQSLGQGLEFLIYFQGNSAPDKSGLPSDRFSAERTGGSVSTLTIQRTQQEDSAVYLCASRRQGGYEQYFGPGTRLTVT.

As regards this clonotype: The junction differs from germline at one of its ends, possibly a read error. This chain joins TRBV7-9 and TRBJ2-7; D is perhaps TRBD2 (6 bases). In germline, CDR1 is SEHNR, CDR2 FQNEAQ (reference sequence). The CDR3 runs 15 residues. DNA of the CDR3: TGTGCCAGTAGCTTCTGGTCGGGAGTCGCTCTCGAGCAGTACTTC. Translated, it gives CASSFWSGVALEQYF. Together with reference TRBV7-9 and TRBJ2-7, the CDR3 gives the full variable domain: DTGVSQNPRHKITKRGQNVTFRCDPISEHNRLYWYRQTLGQGPEFLTYFQNEAQLEKSRLLSDRFSAERPKGSFSTLEIQRTEQGDSAMYLCASSFWSGVALEQYFGPGTRLTVT.

V gene TRBV20-1 combines with J gene TRBJ1-1; a weak D match, TRBD1 (6 bases). This CDR3 comprises 12 residues. The germline CDR1 and CDR2 sequences are DFQATT and SNEGSKA (reference sequence). Trimming pared 4 bases from V and 5 bases from J, leaving 11 bases between. CDR3 amino acids: CSATGHRTEAFF. The CDR3 DNA follows: TGCAGTGCTACGGGACACAGAACTGAAGCTTTCTTT.

This clonotype showed up many times. The V call is TRBV7-2, the J call TRBJ2-3; D gene ambiguous. The CDR3 has 13 residues. Germline V lookup: CDR1 SGHTA, CDR2 FQGNSA. V was pared by 5 bases and J by 6 bases, with 12 bases between. The CDR3 reads CASSPAPSDTQYF. CDR3 in DNA: TGTGCCAGCAGCCCCGCGCCAAGCGATACGCAGTATTTT. The full variable domain, its missing parts supplied by reference TRBV7-2 and TRBJ2-3, is GAGVSQSPSNKVTEKGKDVELRCDPISGHTALYWYRQSLGQGLEFLIYFQGNSAPDKSGLPSDRFSAERTGGSVSTLTIQRTQQEDSAVYLCASSPAPSDTQYFGPGTRLTVL.

This clonotype has ten or more counts. This chain's CDR3 is CASRGWKTGSGGANVLTF. CDR3 nucleotide sequence: TGTGCCAGCAGGGGCTGGAAGACAGGGTCGGGGGGGGCCAACGTCCTGACTTTC. The chain has TRBV11-2 and TRBJ2-6, with TRBD1 matching 7 bases. Germline assignment: CDR1 SGHAT and CDR2 FQNNGV. This CDR3 region has 18 residues. J was trimmed by 4 bases and V by 6 bases; bases with no gene match: 15.

This clonotype was counted only a few times. The chain is built from TRBV20-1 and TRBJ2-1, with TRBD2 matching 11 bases. CDR3 size: 14 residues. The V gene's germline CDR1 is DFQATT and CDR2 SNEGSKA (reference sequence). J lost 6 bases, V lost 5 bases, and 6 bases had no gene match. The CDR3 sequence is CSAVGTSGLNEQFF. DNA for the CDR3: TGCAGTGCTGTCGGGACTAGCGGCCTCAATGAGCAGTTCTTC.

Comments on this clonotype: The limits of the CDR3 on the DNA are not certain, so only TCRdb's listed CDR3 is given. The chain combines TRBV2 with TRBJ1-3; TRBD1 is the table's D call and was not checked against the DNA. Per germline, CDR1 SNHLY and CDR2 FYNNEI. The CDR3 adds up to 16 amino acids, both ends counted. The CDR3 sequence: CASSSSGTIFGNTIYF.

The gene calls are TRBV5-4 and TRBJ2-3; D perhaps matches TRBD2 (5 bases). The CDR3 spans 14 residues. Germline V gene data show CDR1 as SGHNT and CDR2 as YYREEE (reference sequence). The V end was cut by 6 bases, the J end by 6 bases, with 17 bases between. The CDR3 is CASTISRRSDTQYF. The DNA of the CDR3 is TGTGCCAGCACCATCTCAAGGAGGAGCGATACGCAGTATTTT.

The chain recombines TRBV12-3 or TRBV12-4 with TRBJ2-7; TRBD1 might be the D (7 bases). The CDR3 sequence is 15 residues long. Trimming removed 5 bases at V and 6 bases at J, with 20 bases between. Here the CDR3 DNA reads TGTGCCAGCAGTCCGGGGGACAGTACAATCGGCGAGCAGTACTTC. It specifies CASSPGDSTIGEQYF.

This clonotype was detected once. The rearrangement joins TRBV12-3 or TRBV12-4 to TRBJ1-1; tentative D call: TRBD1 (5 bases). The germline V and J ends were trimmed by 7 bases and 3 bases, with 15 bases remaining between them. CDR3 length: 14 amino acids. For the CDR3, the DNA is TGTGCCAGCACCTCACGCGGGGGGTACACTGAAGCTTTCTTT. The encoded protein is CASTSRGGYTEAFF.

The J gene is TRBJ1-2, the V gene TRBV6-1; unclear D gene. The V and J ends lost 4 bases and 0 bases respectively, with 9 bases between them. Germline-derived CDR1 and CDR2 are MNHNS and SASEGT. CDR3 length: 14 residues. Here the CDR3 reads CASSAGLTNYGYTF. CDR3 coding DNA: TGTGCCAGCAGTGCCGGGTTGACTAACTATGGCTACACCTTC.

The rearrangement links TRBV10-2 to TRBJ2-3; D gene unclear. The CDR3 is made up of 15 amino acids. CDR1 is WSHSY and CDR2 is SAAADI in the germline V gene. V lost 10 bases and J 0 bases, leaving 17 bases between the germline ends. In DNA, the CDR3 is TGCGCCACCAATACTGGACGAAAAAGCACAGATACGCAGTATTTT. As protein: CATNTGRKSTDTQYF.

The chain links TRBV27 to TRBJ2-7; TRBD1 agrees at 8 bases. This CDR3 is 13 amino acids long. The trim removed 6 bases at V and 5 bases at J, leaving 6 bases unmatched. Germline V CDR1 and CDR2: MNHEY, SMNVEV (reference sequence). The chain's CDR3 is CASRKTGANEQYF. The DNA of the CDR3 is TGTGCCAGCAGAAAGACAGGGGCCAACGAGCAGTACTTC.

V is TRBV7-2 and J is TRBJ1-2; D gene ambiguous. V dropped 4 bases and J dropped 4 bases, with 7 bases sitting between them. Germline V gene lookup returns CDR1 SGHTA and CDR2 FQGNSA. The CDR3 sequence is 12 residues long. CDR3 in DNA: TGTGCCAGCAGCTCGGACGGCTATGGCTACACCTTC. Translated: CASSSDGYGYTF.

The gene calls are TRBV29-1 and TRBJ2-5, with TRBD1 as a possible D gene (6 bases). The CDR3 spans 13 residues. Per the germline V gene, CDR1 is SQVTM and CDR2 is ANQGSEA. V shed 2 bases and J shed 2 bases, with 9 bases lying between them. The CDR3 region has the DNA TGCAGCGTTGAACGGACAGATCAAGAGACCCAGTACTTC. Translating it yields CSVERTDQETQYF.

Details on this clonotype: At one boundary the junction diverges from the germline segment, which might be a read error. The CDR3 bases are TGTGCCGGCAGTTCACTGGACAGGAACTATGGCTACACCTTC. This encodes CAGSSLDRNYGYTF. This chain joins TRBV28 and TRBJ1-2; 7 bases map to TRBD1. There are 14 residues in the CDR3. Germline CDR1 is MDHEN and CDR2 is SYDVKM.

This clonotype was counted a few times. The chain employs TRBV7-6 and TRBJ2-2; perhaps TRBD2 as D (6 bases). V lost 5 bases, J lost 6 bases, and 28 bases lay in between. CDR1 and CDR2 (germline): SGHVS, FNYEAQ. The CDR3 is made up of 19 amino acids. The CDR3 region is CASSLGDFGVRFDAGELFF. The DNA for the CDR3 is TGTGCCAGCAGCCTTGGGGACTTTGGGGTCAGGTTTGATGCCGGGGAGCTGTTTTTT.

The sample holds many counts of this clonotype. The rearrangement uses TRBV6-1 and TRBJ2-7; 7 bases map to TRBD1. Per the germline V gene, CDR1 is MNHNS and CDR2 is SASEGT. The V segment lost 6 bases and the J segment 7 bases; nucleotides outside the gene matches: 12. This CDR3 region has 14 residues. CDR3 loop: CASRNRGGPGEQYF. As DNA, the CDR3 is TGTGCCAGCAGGAACCGAGGGGGCCCGGGGGAGCAGTACTTC.